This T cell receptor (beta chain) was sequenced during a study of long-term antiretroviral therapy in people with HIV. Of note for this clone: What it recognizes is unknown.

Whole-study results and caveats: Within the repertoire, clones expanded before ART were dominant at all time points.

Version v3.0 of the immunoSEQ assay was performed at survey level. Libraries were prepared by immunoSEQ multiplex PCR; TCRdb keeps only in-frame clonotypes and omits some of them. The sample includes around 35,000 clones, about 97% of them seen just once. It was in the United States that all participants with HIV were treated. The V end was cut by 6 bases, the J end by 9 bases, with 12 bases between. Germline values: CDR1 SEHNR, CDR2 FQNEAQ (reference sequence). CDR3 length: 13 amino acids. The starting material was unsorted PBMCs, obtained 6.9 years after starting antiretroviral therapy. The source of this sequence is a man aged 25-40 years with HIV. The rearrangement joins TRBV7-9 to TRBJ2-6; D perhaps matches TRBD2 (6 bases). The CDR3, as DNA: TGTGCCAGCAGGGGGGGTGAGGTCAACGTCCTGACTTTC. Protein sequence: CASRGGEVNVLTF.